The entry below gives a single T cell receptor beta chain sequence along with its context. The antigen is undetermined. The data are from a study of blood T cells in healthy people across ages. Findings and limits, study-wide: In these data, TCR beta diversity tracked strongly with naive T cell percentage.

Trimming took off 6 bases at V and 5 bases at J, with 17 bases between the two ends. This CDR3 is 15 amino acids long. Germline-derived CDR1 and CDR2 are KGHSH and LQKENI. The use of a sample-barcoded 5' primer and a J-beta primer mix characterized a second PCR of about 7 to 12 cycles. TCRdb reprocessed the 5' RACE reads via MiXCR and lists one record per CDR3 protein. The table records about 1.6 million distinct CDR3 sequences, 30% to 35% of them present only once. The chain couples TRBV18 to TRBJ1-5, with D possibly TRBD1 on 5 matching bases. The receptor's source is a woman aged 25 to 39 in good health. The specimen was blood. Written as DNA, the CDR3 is TGTGCCAGCTCCCAGGGTCCCACCGAGGATCAGCCCCAGCATTTT. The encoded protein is CASSQGPTEDQPQHF.